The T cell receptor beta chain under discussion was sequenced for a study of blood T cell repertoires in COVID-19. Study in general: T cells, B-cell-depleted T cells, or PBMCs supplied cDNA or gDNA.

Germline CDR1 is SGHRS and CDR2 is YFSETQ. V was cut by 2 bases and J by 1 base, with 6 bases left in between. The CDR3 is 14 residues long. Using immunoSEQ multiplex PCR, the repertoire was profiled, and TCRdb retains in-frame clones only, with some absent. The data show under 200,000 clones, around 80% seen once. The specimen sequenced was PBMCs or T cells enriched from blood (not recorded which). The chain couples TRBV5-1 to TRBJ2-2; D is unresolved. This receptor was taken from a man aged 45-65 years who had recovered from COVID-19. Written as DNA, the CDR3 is TGCGCCAGCAGCTTTTCCGGGAACACCGGGGAGCTGTTTTTT. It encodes CASSFSGNTGELFF.